The rows below give T cell receptor beta chains drawn from one sample of a study of T cell changes during pregnancy in multiple sclerosis. Libraries were prepared by immunoSEQ multiplex PCR; TCRdb keeps only in-frame clonotypes and omits some of them. The sample has 15,000 to 20,000 clones, around 85% seen once. Sequenced material: CD8+ T cells from peripheral blood mononuclear cells, taken after pregnancy. The receptors come from a female donor with multiple sclerosis, enrolled in a pregnancy study. Each CDR3 is given with its conserved first and last residue. The D gene is left open where the match is weak. Size is omitted from some rows. Given values are once, few, many or a class for expanded clones.

D gene	clone size	V gene	J gene	CDR3 DNA	CDR3 protein
.	.	TRBV19	TRBJ1-3	TGTGCCAGTAGTCTAACCGCCGGAGGGGAGGGCTCTGGAAACACCATATATTTT	CASSLTAGGEGSGNTIYF
TRBD2	few	TRBV28	TRBJ2-7	TGTGCCAGCAGTTTAGCGGGAGGCACCTACGAGCAGTACTTC	CASSLAGGTYEQYF
TRBD1	.	TRBV9	TRBJ2-7	TGTGCCAGCAGCCCAGGACAGGGGGGCTACGAGCAGTACTTC	CASSPGQGGYEQYF
TRBD1	.	TRBV9	TRBJ1-1	TGTGCCAGCAAAGGGGGCCTGGACACTGAAGCTTTCTTT	CASKGGLDTEAFF
.	.	TRBV7-3	TRBJ2-2	TGTGCCAGCAGCTCACAAGGGGGCGGGGAGCTGTTTTTT	CASSSQGGGELFF
.	.	TRBV2	TRBJ1-2	TGTGCCAGCAGAATAAACAGGAACCCTGAGTATGGCTACACCTTC	CASRINRNPEYGYTF
TRBD1	.	TRBV11-2	TRBJ2-1	TGTGCCAGCAGCCAATGGACAGGCAGATATGAGCAGTTCTTC	CASSQWTGRYEQFF
.	once	TRBV7-3	TRBJ2-3	TGTGCCAGCAGCCTCAACCCCGGGACAAGCACAGATACGCAGTATTTT	CASSLNPGTSTDTQYF
TRBD2	.	TRBV4-3	TRBJ2-1	TGCGCCAGCAGCCAAGTTGCCGCGGGGGGGTTCAATGAGCAGTTCTTC	CASSQVAAGGFNEQFF
.	.	TRBV14	TRBJ1-2	TGTGCCAGCAGCCAAGGACAGTATTATGGCTACACCTTC	CASSQGQYYGYTF
TRBD2	.	TRBV7-2	TRBJ2-7	TGTGCCAGCAGCCAGCTAGCGGGGGCCTACGAGCAGTACTTC	CASSQLAGAYEQYF
.	.	TRBV13	TRBJ2-3	TGTGCCAGCAGCTCCGGCGGGGCAGATACGCAGTATTTT	CASSSGGADTQYF
TRBD2	few	TRBV6-4	TRBJ2-1	TGTGCCAGCAGTGAGTCTAGCGGGGGCAATGAGCAGTTCTTC	CASSESSGGNEQFF
.	.	TRBV11-2	TRBJ1-1	TGTGCCAGCAGCTTAGTTCTGTCCGTTAGGGGGACTGAAGCTTTCTTT	CASSLVLSVRGTEAFF
.	.	TRBV6-1	TRBJ2-3	TGTGCCAGCAGTGAGGGGAGGGGGGGGGCAGATACGCAGTATTTT	CASSEGRGGADTQYF
.	.	TRBV6-5	TRBJ2-7	TGTGCCAGCAGTTACTCCCAGGTCGAGGGCTACGAGCAGTACTTC	CASSYSQVEGYEQYF
.	.	TRBV13	TRBJ1-6	TGTGCCAGCAGCTTCGGGTCTTCACCCCTCCACTTT	CASSFGSSPLHF
TRBD2	.	TRBV7-3	TRBJ2-3	TGTGCCAGCAGCTTAAACCCCGGGACTAGTACAGATACGCAGTATTTT	CASSLNPGTSTDTQYF
TRBD1	.	TRBV7-9	TRBJ1-1	TGTGCCAGCAGCGGTGTAACACGGACAGGGGGCGATATGGACACTGAAGCTTTCTTT	CASSGVTRTGGDMDTEAFF
.	.	TRBV30	TRBJ2-1	TGTGCCTGGAGTGCATATCTAGGACTAAGCTCCTACAATGAGCAGTTCTTC	CAWSAYLGLSSYNEQFF
.	.	TRBV5-6	TRBJ2-2	TGTGCCAGCAGCCCAGGTGTAGGAACCGGGGAGCTGTTTTTT	CASSPGVGTGELFF
.	.	TRBV6-5	TRBJ2-3	TGTGCCAGCAGTTCGGGACTTAACACAGATACGCAGTATTTT	CASSSGLNTDTQYF
.	.	TRBV27	TRBJ1-3	TGTGCCAGCAGTTTAACAGGACGCTCTGGAAACACCATATATTTT	CASSLTGRSGNTIYF
.	.	TRBV2	TRBJ1-6	TGTGCCAGCAGTGAATCCCGGACTGCAAGCTCCTATAATTCACCCCTCCACTTT	CASSESRTASSYNSPLHF
.	.	TRBV27	TRBJ1-1	TGTGCCAGCAGTTTATGGGGGCTCTGGAGCACTGAAGCTTTCTTT	CASSLWGLWSTEAFF
TRBD1	.	TRBV27	TRBJ2-7	TGTGCCAGCAGTACCGGGACAGGGGCCTACGAGCAGTACTTC	CASSTGTGAYEQYF
.	.	TRBV4-1	TRBJ1-1	TGCGCCAGCAGCCCCAGGACAACCTTTCTCACTGAAGCTTTCTTT	CASSPRTTFLTEAFF
.	.	TRBV14	TRBJ2-1	TGTGCCAGCAGCCAAGATTCAGGGGACTCCTACAATGAGCAGTTCTTC	CASSQDSGDSYNEQFF
.	.	TRBV6-5	TRBJ2-7	TGTGCCAGCAGTTACTCCAGAAACTACGAGCAGTACTTC	CASSYSRNYEQYF
TRBD2	.	TRBV15	TRBJ2-1	TGTGCCACCCGGCCGGGCGGGAGTGTAGCCAATGAGCAGTTCTTC	CATRPGGSVANEQFF
.	few	TRBV13	TRBJ2-7	TGTGCCAGCAGCTTCTCCTCCCGCTACGAGCAGTACTTC	CASSFSSRYEQYF
TRBD2	.	TRBV11-2	TRBJ2-3	TGTGCCAGCAGCTTAGATGGGGAGCGGGATGCGGGAGATTCGTCGGATACGCAGTATTTT	CASSLDGERDAGDSSDTQYF
TRBD1	.	TRBV10-3	TRBJ2-7	TGTGCCATCAGTGAAAGGGACAGGACGGGCGAGCAGTACTTC	CAISERDRTGEQYF
TRBD1	few	TRBV28	TRBJ2-7	TGTGCCAGCAGTTTAAGGGGACAGATCTACGAGCAGTACTTC	CASSLRGQIYEQYF
TRBD2	.	TRBV7-6	TRBJ2-1	TGTGCCAGCAGCTTACTAGCGGGGGCGGAGCAGTTCTTC	CASSLLAGAEQFF
.	.	TRBV7-9	TRBJ2-1	TGTGCCAGCAGCTTACCGTTACAGAAGAACAATGAGCAGTTCTTC	CASSLPLQKNNEQFF
.	.	TRBV28	TRBJ2-1	TGTGCCAGCAGTTTCAGGGGTTCCTACAATGAGCAGTTCTTC	CASSFRGSYNEQFF
TRBD1	.	TRBV18	TRBJ1-1	TGTGCCAGCTCACCCAGGGACAGGGGTACGAACACTGAAGCTTTCTTT	CASSPRDRGTNTEAFF
TRBD2	.	TRBV6-4	TRBJ2-1	TGTGCCAGCAGTGACGGGACTAGCGGGGGAGGGGATGAGCAGTTCTTC	CASSDGTSGGGDEQFF
TRBD1	.	TRBV7-8	TRBJ2-1	TGTGCCAGCAGCCTTGGACAGGGCACTGAGCAGTTCTTC	CASSLGQGTEQFF
TRBD2	.	TRBV6-4	TRBJ2-1	TGTGCCAGCAGTGACTCGCCTAGCGGGAGTTTTTTTGAGCAGTTCTTC	CASSDSPSGSFFEQFF
TRBD2	medium-sized	TRBV7-9	TRBJ2-7	TGTGCCAGCAGCTTACAGGGAGTAACGGCGGGAGGGAATCCCTACGAGCAGTACTTC	CASSLQGVTAGGNPYEQYF
.	.	TRBV5-5	TRBJ2-1	TGTGCCAGCAGCTTGATGTTCAGCAATGAGCAGTTCTTC	CASSLMFSNEQFF
.	.	TRBV10-2	TRBJ2-7	TGCGCCAGCAGTGAGTCGATCGGGGGCTACGAGCAGTACTTC	CASSESIGGYEQYF
.	.	TRBV4-3	TRBJ1-2	TGCGCCAGCAGCCAAGAGGCAGCTAACTATGGCTACACCTTC	CASSQEAANYGYTF
.	.	TRBV6-5	TRBJ1-2	TGTGCCAGCAGTTACTCGGAGGGGGAGGGCCCCTATGGCTACACCTTC	CASSYSEGEGPYGYTF
.	.	TRBV6-1	TRBJ1-2	TGTGCCAGCAACCCGCCTTCGGTCAACGGTGGCTACACCTTC	CASNPPSVNGGYTF
.	once	TRBV29-1	TRBJ1-1	TGCAGCGTTGATAGGGGAGGTGTCGCTGAAGCTTTCTTT	CSVDRGGVAEAFF
TRBD2	few	TRBV27	TRBJ2-7	TGTGCCAGCAGCCATCAGCGGGGGGCCTACGAGCAGTACTTC	CASSHQRGAYEQYF
TRBD1	.	TRBV28	TRBJ2-3	TGTGCCAGCAGTTCCTGGACAGGGAGCACAGATACGCAGTATTTT	CASSSWTGSTDTQYF